The clone carrying this T cell receptor (beta chain) has just a few counts. The antigen is undetermined. These data come from a study of blood T cells in healthy people across ages. The study's findings and limits: Relative to aged donors, long-lived donors carried more naive CD4+ cells and displayed higher diversity. With age, beta diversity per million T cells declined roughly linearly, significantly by 40.

CDR1 DFQATT and CDR2 SNEGSKA come from the germline V gene (reference sequence). The CDR3 covers 14 residues. V lost 0 bases to trimming and J lost 8 bases, with 13 bases between them. Next came a second PCR, run for about 7 to 11 cycles, which used a sample-barcoded 5' primer along with a J-beta primer mix. A template-switch adaptor that had 12 random nucleotides put a tag on each cDNA molecule. MiXCR, run by TCRdb on the 5' RACE reads, gives a single entry per CDR3 protein. The profile shows about 1,500,000 distinct CDR3 sequences, about 43% of them singletons. Total RNA extracted from each sample amounted to at least 6 micrograms.

This TCR was sampled from a woman aged 18-29 years in good health. This chain links TRBV20-1 with TRBJ2-2; D possibly corresponds to TRBD2 (5 bases). The sample was blood. In DNA form, the CDR3 reads TGCAGTGCTAGAGATTTCGGGGAATGGGGGGAGCTGTTTTTT. Its translation is CSARDFGEWGELFF.